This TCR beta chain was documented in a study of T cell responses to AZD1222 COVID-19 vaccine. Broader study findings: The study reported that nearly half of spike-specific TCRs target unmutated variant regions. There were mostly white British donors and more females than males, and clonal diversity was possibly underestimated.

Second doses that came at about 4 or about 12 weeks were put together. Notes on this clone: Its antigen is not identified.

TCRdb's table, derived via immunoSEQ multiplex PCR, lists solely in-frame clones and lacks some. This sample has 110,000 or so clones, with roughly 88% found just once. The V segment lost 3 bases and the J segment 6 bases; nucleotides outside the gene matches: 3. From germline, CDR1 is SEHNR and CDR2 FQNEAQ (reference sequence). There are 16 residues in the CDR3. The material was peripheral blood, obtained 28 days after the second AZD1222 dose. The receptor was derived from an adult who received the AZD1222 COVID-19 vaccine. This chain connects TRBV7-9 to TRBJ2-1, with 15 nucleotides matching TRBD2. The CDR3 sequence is CASSFSGLAGGNEQFF. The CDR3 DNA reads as TGTGCCAGCAGCTTTTCGGGACTAGCGGGGGGCAATGAGCAGTTCTTC.